The 21 T cell receptor beta chains reported below all come from one sample, sequenced in a study of cytomegalovirus exposure and HLA in healthy donors. PCR involved 60 Vbeta and 13 Jbeta primers. TCRdb's table, derived via immunoSEQ multiplex PCR, lists solely in-frame clones and lacks some. The sample lists over 150,000 clones; about 80% were seen once. The sequenced material came from PBMCs. These TCRs come from a man aged 25 to 40 in good health and CMV-seropositive.

V usage is TRBV28 and J usage is TRBJ2-3; TRBD2 might be the D (6 bases). CDR1 is MDHEN and CDR2 is SYDVKM in the germline V gene. CDR3 length: 16 residues. V gave up 8 bases and J gave up 4 bases, with 22 bases separating them. This CDR3 reads CASGLTIGGLADTQYF. CDR3 sequence (DNA): TGTGCCAGCGGCCTTACCATCGGGGGTCTGGCAGATACGCAGTATTTT.

This chain joins TRBV5-4 and TRBJ2-7; the match to TRBD2 covers 7 bases. The CDR3 consists of 15 residues. Germline CDR1 reads SGHNT; CDR2 reads YYREEE (reference sequence). V shed 0 bases, J shed 4 bases, and the junction held 7 bases outside the gene matches. The CDR3 DNA reads as TGTGCCAGCAGCTTGGTAGCCGGGGAGGGGTACGAGCAGTACTTC. It yields the protein CASSLVAGEGYEQYF.

The genes are TRBV4-1 and TRBJ2-5; 8 bases agree with TRBD2. The V gene end was trimmed by 2 bases and the J gene end by 5 bases; junction bases not matched to a gene: 7. Per germline, CDR1 MGHRA and CDR2 YSYEKL. The CDR3 has 15 amino acids. The CDR3: CASSQPGLGLETQYF. The DNA of the CDR3 is TGCGCCAGCAGCCAACCGGGACTAGGACTCGAGACCCAGTACTTC.

CDR3 DNA sequence: TGTGCCAGTAGTATAATTGCGGGAGGGATTACAGATACGCAGTATTTT. It specifies CASSIIAGGITDTQYF. This chain links TRBV19 with TRBJ2-3; 9 bases are a match to TRBD2. The ends lost 2 bases at V and 3 bases at J; junction bases unmatched: 6. CDR3 length equals 16 residues. The germline V gene has CDR1 LNHDA and CDR2 SQIVND (reference sequence).

The gene calls are TRBV6-5 and TRBJ2-7, with D perhaps TRBD2 (5 bases). Germline V gene sequence: CDR1 MNHEY, CDR2 SVGAGI. The CDR3 is 15 amino acids. Trimming took 0 bases from V and 1 from J, leaving 10 bases between them. The DNA of the CDR3 is TGTGCCAGCAGTTACTCGACCCGGGGATCCTACGAGCAGTACTTC. Its translation is CASSYSTRGSYEQYF.

V is TRBV13 and J is TRBJ2-7; 12 bases agree with TRBD2. Germline V gene data show CDR1 as PRHDT and CDR2 as FYEKMQ (reference sequence). J was trimmed by 7 bases and V by 3 bases; bases with no gene match: 10. The CDR3 has 16 amino acids. The CDR3 is CASSFRFPSGGEEQYF. In DNA, the CDR3 is TGTGCCAGCAGCTTCCGGTTCCCTAGCGGGGGGGAAGAGCAGTACTTC.

This clone has only a few counts. This chain uses TRBV27 with TRBJ1-6, with TRBD1 matching over 8 bases. V lost 8 bases to trimming and J lost 3 bases; unmatched junction nucleotides: 6. Germline V lookup: CDR1 MNHEY, CDR2 SMNVEV (reference sequence). This CDR3 region has 15 residues. CDR3 residues: CASAAGGSYNSPLHF. CDR3 DNA sequence: TGTGCCAGCGCAGCAGGGGGCAGCTATAATTCACCCCTCCACTTT.

This chain uses TRBV7-9 with TRBJ2-7; no definite D call. The V and J ends lost 6 bases and 0 bases respectively, with 12 bases between them. The CDR3 is made up of 14 amino acids. CDR1 is SEHNR, CDR2 FQNEAQ, per germline (reference sequence). CDR3 DNA: TGTGCCAGCAGATCCACGGGTTACTCCTACGAGCAGTACTTC. It translates to CASRSTGYSYEQYF.

The rearrangement joins TRBV11-2 to TRBJ2-5, with 12 bases identical to TRBD1. From germline, CDR1 is SGHAT and CDR2 FQNNGV. The CDR3 has 15 residues. V dropped 4 bases and J dropped 5; count of bases not matched to a gene: 5. The chain's CDR3 is CASSSGQGALETQYF. CDR3 sequence (DNA): TGTGCCAGCAGCTCGGGACAGGGGGCTCTCGAGACCCAGTACTTC. Drawing the rest from reference TRBV11-2 and TRBJ2-5, the complete variable domain is EAGVAQSPRYKIIEKRQSVAFWCNPISGHATLYWYQQILGQGPKLLIQFQNNGVVDDSQLPKDRFSAERLKGVDSTLKIQPAKLEDSAVYLCASSSGQGALETQYFGPGTRLLVL.

This clone is a singleton in its sample. The CDR3 DNA sequence: TGTGCCAGCAGTTCTATGCTAAGTCTGAACACTGAAGCTTTCTTT. Amino acid sequence: CASSSMLSLNTEAFF. This chain joins TRBV28 and TRBJ1-1; D gene unclear. The CDR3 has 15 amino acids. Trimming removed 4 bases at V and 0 bases at J, with 12 bases between. From germline, CDR1 is MDHEN and CDR2 SYDVKM.

The J gene is TRBJ2-1, the V gene TRBV4-3; D is possibly TRBD2 (5 bases). The CDR3 length is 19 residues. CDR1 is LGHNA and CDR2 is YSLEER in the germline V gene. The V gene lost 4 bases and the J gene lost 0 bases, with 22 bases spanning the gap. The DNA of the CDR3 is TGCGCCAGCAGCCCAAACCCGACCCGGGCGGGCAGCTCCTACAATGAGCAGTTCTTC. Translated: CASSPNPTRAGSSYNEQFF.

This sequence joins TRBV5-1 and TRBJ1-1; D is ambiguous. Trimming shortened V by 0 bases and J by 0 bases, and 12 bases separated the two germline ends. This CDR3 region has 16 residues. CDR1 is SGHRS, CDR2 YFSETQ, per germline. The CDR3 protein is CASSLGIGPMNTEAFF. Here the CDR3 DNA reads TGCGCCAGCAGCTTGGGTATTGGCCCCATGAACACTGAAGCTTTCTTT.

The chain has TRBV5-1 and TRBJ2-2, with TRBD1 as a possible D gene (6 bases). The germline V gene has CDR1 SGHRS and CDR2 YFSETQ. Deletions cut 1 base from V and 3 bases from J, with 10 bases between. There are 15 residues in the CDR3. The CDR3 spells CASSLTGIDTGELFF. The CDR3 nucleotides read TGCGCCAGCAGCTTGACAGGGATCGACACCGGGGAGCTGTTTTTT.

V and J are TRBV30 and TRBJ1-4; 7 positions agree with TRBD1. In germline, CDR1 is GTSNPN, CDR2 SVGIG (reference sequence). The CDR3 spans 15 residues. With 0 bases clipped from V and 8 bases from J, the junction kept 9 bases outside the gene matches. The DNA for the CDR3 is TGTGCCTGGAGTGTAAAAGGGGGCGCCGGAGAAAAACTGTTTTTT. Protein sequence: CAWSVKGGAGEKLFF.

This clone was detected a few times. This chain joins TRBV7-6 and TRBJ2-2; D not certain. CDR3 length equals 15 residues. Trimming left V 1 base short and J 5 bases short, with 11 bases between. Germline loops: CDR1 SGHVS, CDR2 FNYEAQ. The CDR3 DNA is TGTGCCAGCAGCTTAGATCACAGAAATACCGGGGAGCTGTTTTTT. This sequence encodes CASSLDHRNTGELFF.

For this clone: Sequence at one end of the junction differs from germline and may be a read error. The V and J genes are TRBV7-7 and TRBJ1-1; a weak D match, TRBD1 (5 bases). The germline V gene has CDR1 SSHAT and CDR2 FNYEAQ (reference sequence). The CDR3 is 11 amino acids. The CDR3 DNA reads as TGTGCCAGCGGGGCTGGCCGCGAAGATTTCTTT. Its translation: CASGAGREDFF. The entire variable domain, with the rest obtained from reference TRBV7-7 and TRBJ1-1, is as follows: GAGVSQSPRYKVTKRGQDVTLRCDPISSHATLYWYQQALGQGPEFLTYFNYEAQPDKSGLPSDRFSAERPEGSISTLTIQRTEQRDSAMYRCASGAGREDFFGQGTRLTVV.

CDR3 nucleotide sequence: TGTGCCATCAGTGAAGGGGTGACAGGAAACACCATATATTTT. The encoded protein is CAISEGVTGNTIYF. The chain couples TRBV10-3 to TRBJ1-3; D is possibly TRBD1 (5 bases). V was clipped by 3 bases and J by 4 bases, with 10 bases between them. The CDR3 runs 14 residues. The germline gives CDR1 ENHRY, CDR2 SYGVKD.

The V gene is TRBV10-2, the J gene TRBJ1-2; possible D gene TRBD1, 5 bases. The length of the CDR3 is 13 residues. Trimming pared 11 bases from V and 3 bases from J, leaving 16 bases between. Germline CDR1 is WSHSY and CDR2 is SAAADI. CDR3 sequence reads: CAVKYGGDYGYTF. Here the CDR3 DNA reads TGCGCCGTCAAATATGGGGGGGACTATGGCTACACCTTC.

The gene calls are TRBV4-1 and TRBJ2-3, with TRBD2 matching 8 bases. Germline loops: CDR1 MGHRA, CDR2 YSYEKL. This CDR3 comprises 17 residues. Trimming at V came to 0 bases and at J to 3 bases, leaving 8 bases not matched to a gene. DNA for the CDR3: TGCGCCAGCAGCCAAGATCCGGGCGGGGGGCCGACAGATACGCAGTATTTT. Protein sequence: CASSQDPGGGPTDTQYF.

This clone was seen more than once but under ten times. The chain links TRBV4-3 to TRBJ2-7, with 9 nucleotides matching TRBD2. V gave up 0 bases and J gave up 4 bases; unmatched junction bases: 13. The CDR3 is made up of 18 amino acids. In germline, CDR1 is LGHNA, CDR2 YSLEER. The CDR3 coding sequence is TGCGCCAGCAGCCAAGAGTTAAGTGGCGGGGGGGCTGTATACGAGCAGTACTTC. It is translated as CASSQELSGGGAVYEQYF.

This clone was observed a handful of times. The CDR3 DNA reads TGTGCCAGTAGTATAGGTATCGGAGTTCGCCAGCCCCAGCATTTT. As protein: CASSIGIGVRQPQHF. The V call is TRBV19, the J call TRBJ1-5; D not resolved. Per the germline V gene, CDR1 is LNHDA and CDR2 is SQIVND (reference sequence). The CDR3 extends over 15 amino acids. The V and J ends lost 1 base and 7 bases respectively, with 14 bases between them.